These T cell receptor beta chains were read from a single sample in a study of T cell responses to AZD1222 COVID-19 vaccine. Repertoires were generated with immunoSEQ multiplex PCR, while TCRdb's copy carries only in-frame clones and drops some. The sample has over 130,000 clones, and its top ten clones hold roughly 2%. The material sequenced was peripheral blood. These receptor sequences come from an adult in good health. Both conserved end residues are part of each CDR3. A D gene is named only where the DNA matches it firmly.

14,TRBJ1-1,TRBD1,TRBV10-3,TGTGCCATCAGTAATGGACAGGGGGGGACTGAAGCTTTCTTT,CAISNGQGGTEAFF
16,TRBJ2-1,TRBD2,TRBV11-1,TGTGCCAGCAGCTTAGAGGGACTAGGGTCCTACAATGAGCAGTTCTTC,CASSLEGLGSYNEQFF
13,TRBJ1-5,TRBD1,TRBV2,TGTGCCAGCAAGGGACAGGTCAATCAGCCCCAGCATTTT,CASKGQVNQPQHF
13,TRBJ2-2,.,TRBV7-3,TGTGCCAGCAGCTTGGGAAACACCGGGGAGCTGTTTTTT,CASSLGNTGELFF
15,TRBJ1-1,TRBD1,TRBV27,TGTGCCAGCAGCGGGACAGGGTATTTGTACACTGAAGCTTTCTTT,CASSGTGYLYTEAFF
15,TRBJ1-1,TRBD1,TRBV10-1,TGCGCCAGCAGTGAGCGGTGGACAGGGCCCACTGAAGCTTTCTTT,CASSERWTGPTEAFF
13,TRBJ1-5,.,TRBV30,TGTGCCTGGAGTTTTGGGGGGGACCAGCCCCAGCATTTT,CAWSFGGDQPQHF
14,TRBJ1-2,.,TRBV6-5,TGTGCCAGCATCCCACGGATCTCTAACTATGGCTACACCTTC,CASIPRISNYGYTF
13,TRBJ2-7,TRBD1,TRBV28,TGTGCCAGCAGCCCGGGACAGGGGCATGGGCAGTACTTC,CASSPGQGHGQYF
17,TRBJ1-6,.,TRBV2,TGTGCCAGCAGCCCCTCGACAGTATTTGGGAATAATTCACCCCTCCACTTT,CASSPSTVFGNNSPLHF
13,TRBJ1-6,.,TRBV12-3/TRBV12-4,TGTGCCAGCAGAGCAGCCCCTAATTCACCCCTCCACTTT,CASRAAPNSPLHF
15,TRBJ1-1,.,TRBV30,TGTGCCTGGAGTCTGCCCCGGGATGGGAACACTGAAGCTTTCTTT,CAWSLPRDGNTEAFF
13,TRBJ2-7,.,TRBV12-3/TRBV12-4,TGTGCCAGCAGCCCCGTCACACCAAACGAGCAGTACTTC,CASSPVTPNEQYF
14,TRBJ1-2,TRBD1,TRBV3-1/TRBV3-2,TGTGCCAGCAGCCAACAGGGGGAGGTCTATGGCTACACCTTC,CASSQQGEVYGYTF
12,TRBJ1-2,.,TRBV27,TGTGCCAGCCGACCCAGCCAGGGTGGCTACACCTTC,CASRPSQGGYTF
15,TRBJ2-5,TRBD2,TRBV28,TGTGCCAGCAGTTTTAGCGGGGGGTACCAAGAGACCCAGTACTTC,CASSFSGGYQETQYF
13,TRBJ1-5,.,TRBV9,TGTGCCAGCAGCGTATCCGACAATCAGCCCCAGCATTTT,CASSVSDNQPQHF
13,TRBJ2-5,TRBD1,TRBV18,TGTGCCAGCTCCCGACAGGGGGCGGAGACCCAGTACTTC,CASSRQGAETQYF
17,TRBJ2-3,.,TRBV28,TGTGCCAGCAGAACGACATCAGCCCCCGATTTTCCAGATACGCAGTATTTT,CASRTTSAPDFPDTQYF
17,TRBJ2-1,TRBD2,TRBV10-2,TGCGCCAGTACAAGAGGGGAGGGAGTTAGCTCCTACAATGAGCAGTTCTTC,CASTRGEGVSSYNEQFF
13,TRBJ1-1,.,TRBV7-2,TGTGCCAGCGGTCGACAGAAGTACACTGAAGCTTTCTTT,CASGRQKYTEAFF
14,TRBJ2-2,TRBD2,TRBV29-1,TGCAGCGTCGGGACTAGCGGGGGAGGCGGGGAGCTGTTTTTT,CSVGTSGGGGELFF
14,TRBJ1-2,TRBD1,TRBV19,TGTGCCAGTAGCTCCGGGACAGGGGGTTTAGGCTACACCTTC,CASSSGTGGLGYTF
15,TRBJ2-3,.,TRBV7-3,TGTGCCAGCAGCTTAAGGCACTACCCCACAGATACGCAGTATTTT,CASSLRHYPTDTQYF
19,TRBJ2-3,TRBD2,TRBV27,TGTGCCAGCAGTCCCCGGACTAGCGGGGGGACTACTAGCACAGATACGCAGTATTTT,CASSPRTSGGTTSTDTQYF
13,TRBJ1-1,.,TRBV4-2,TGTGCCAGCAGCCAAGATCTGGCCCCTGAAGCTTTCTTT,CASSQDLAPEAFF
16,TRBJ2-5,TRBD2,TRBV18,TGTGCCAGCTCTTCCCTAGCGGGGGGAACAAAAGAGACCCAGTACTTC,CASSSLAGGTKETQYF
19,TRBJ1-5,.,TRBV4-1,TGCGCCAGCAGCCAAGGCCCGGGGACCGCCTCCTTGAGCAATCAGCCCCAGCATTTT,CASSQGPGTASLSNQPQHF
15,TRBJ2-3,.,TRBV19,TGTGCCAGTAGCCCCCGGCGGGGAGACACAGATACGCAGTATTTT,CASSPRRGDTDTQYF
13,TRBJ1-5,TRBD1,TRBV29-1,TGCAGCGTTCTAACAGGGGGCTATCAGCCCCAGCATTTT,CSVLTGGYQPQHF
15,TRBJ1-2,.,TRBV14,TGTGCCAGCAGCCAAGATTACCGCAGCACTGATGGCTACACCTTC,CASSQDYRSTDGYTF